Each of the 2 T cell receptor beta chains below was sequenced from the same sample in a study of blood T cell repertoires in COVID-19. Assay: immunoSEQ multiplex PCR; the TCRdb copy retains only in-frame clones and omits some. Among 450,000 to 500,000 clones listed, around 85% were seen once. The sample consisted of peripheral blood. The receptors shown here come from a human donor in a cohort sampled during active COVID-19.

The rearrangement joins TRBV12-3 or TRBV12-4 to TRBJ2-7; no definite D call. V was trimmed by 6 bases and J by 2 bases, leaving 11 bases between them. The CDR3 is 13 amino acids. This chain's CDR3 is CASRPPGPYEQYF. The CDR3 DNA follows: TGTGCCAGCAGGCCTCCCGGTCCCTACGAGCAGTACTTC.

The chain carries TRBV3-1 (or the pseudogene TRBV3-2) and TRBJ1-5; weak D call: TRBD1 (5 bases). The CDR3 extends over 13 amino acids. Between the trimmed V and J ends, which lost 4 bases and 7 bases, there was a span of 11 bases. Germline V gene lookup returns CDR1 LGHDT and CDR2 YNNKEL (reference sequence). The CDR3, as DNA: TGTGCCAGCAGCCTACAGGTTCACCAGCCCCAGCATTTT. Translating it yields CASSLQVHQPQHF.